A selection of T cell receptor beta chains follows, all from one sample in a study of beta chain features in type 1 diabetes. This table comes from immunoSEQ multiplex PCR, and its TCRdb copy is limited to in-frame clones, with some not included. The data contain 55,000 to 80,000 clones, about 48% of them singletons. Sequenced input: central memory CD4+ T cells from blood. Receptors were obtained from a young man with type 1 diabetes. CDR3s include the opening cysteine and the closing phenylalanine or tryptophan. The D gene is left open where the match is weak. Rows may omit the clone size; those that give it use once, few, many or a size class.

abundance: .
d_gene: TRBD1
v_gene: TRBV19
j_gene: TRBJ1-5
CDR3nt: TGTGCCAGCACCCGGGACAGAGATCAGCCCCAGCATTTT
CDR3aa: CASTRDRDQPQHF

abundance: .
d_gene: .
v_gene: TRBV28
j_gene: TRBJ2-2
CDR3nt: TGTGCCAGCGGAACAGGGAACACCGGGGAGCTGTTTTTT
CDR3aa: CASGTGNTGELFF

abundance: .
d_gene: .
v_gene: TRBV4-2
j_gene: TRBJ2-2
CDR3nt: TGTGCCAGCAGCCAAGGTTGGCAGGCCAACACCGGGGAGCTGTTTTTT
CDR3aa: CASSQGWQANTGELFF

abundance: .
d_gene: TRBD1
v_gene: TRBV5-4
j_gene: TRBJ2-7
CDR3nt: TGTGCCAGCAGCTTGGCCGGGACAGGGCAATACGAGCAGTACTTC
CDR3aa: CASSLAGTGQYEQYF

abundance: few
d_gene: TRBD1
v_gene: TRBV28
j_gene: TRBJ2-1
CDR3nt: TGTGCCAGCAGTTCCTACTCCGGGACAGGGGGCGAGAATGAGCAGTTCTTC
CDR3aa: CASSSYSGTGGENEQFF

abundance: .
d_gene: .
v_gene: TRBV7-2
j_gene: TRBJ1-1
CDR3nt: TGTGCCAGCAGCCGGCGGCGGAGTGACACTGAAGCTTTCTTT
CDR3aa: CASSRRRSDTEAFF

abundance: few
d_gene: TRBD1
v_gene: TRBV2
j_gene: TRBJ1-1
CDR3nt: TGTGCCAGCAGTGAAGCAGGACAGGGGGCGAGGACTGAAGCTTTCTTT
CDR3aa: CASSEAGQGARTEAFF

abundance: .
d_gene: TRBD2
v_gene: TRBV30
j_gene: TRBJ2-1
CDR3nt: TGTGCCTGGAGTAGGTGGGAGGGTTACAATGAGCAGTTCTTC
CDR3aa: CAWSRWEGYNEQFF

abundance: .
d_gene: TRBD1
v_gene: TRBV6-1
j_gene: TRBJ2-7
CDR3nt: TGTGCCAGCAGTCGGGGACAGGGTGGGACCTACGAGCAGTACTTC
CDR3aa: CASSRGQGGTYEQYF

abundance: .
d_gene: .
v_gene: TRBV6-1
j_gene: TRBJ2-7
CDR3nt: TGTGCCAGCAGGTCAGTCTCCTACGAGCAGTACTTC
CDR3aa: CASRSVSYEQYF

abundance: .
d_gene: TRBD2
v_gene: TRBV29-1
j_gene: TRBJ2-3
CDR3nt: TGCAGCGTTATGGGGGGAGGGCGCACAGATACGCAGTATTTT
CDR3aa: CSVMGGGRTDTQYF

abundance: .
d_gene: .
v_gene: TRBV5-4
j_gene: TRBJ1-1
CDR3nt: TGTGCCAGCAGCCCCCGGGACACTGAAGCTTTCTTT
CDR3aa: CASSPRDTEAFF

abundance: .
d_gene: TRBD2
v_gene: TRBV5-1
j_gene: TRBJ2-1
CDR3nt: TGCGCCAGCAGCTTTGGGACGGGGGGACGAAACAATGAGCAGTTCTTC
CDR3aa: CASSFGTGGRNNEQFF

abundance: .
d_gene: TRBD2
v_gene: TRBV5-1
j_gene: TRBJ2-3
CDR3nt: TGCGCCAGCAGCTTTACCGCTAGCGGGGTAGCCACAGATACGCAGTATTTT
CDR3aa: CASSFTASGVATDTQYF

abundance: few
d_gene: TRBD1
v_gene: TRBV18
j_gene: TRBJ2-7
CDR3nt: TGTGCCAGCTCACCCACCATTGGACAGGGTGGCGTGTACGAGCAGTACTTC
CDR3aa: CASSPTIGQGGVYEQYF

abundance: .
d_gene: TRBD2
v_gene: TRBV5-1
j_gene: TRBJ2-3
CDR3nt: TGCGCCAGCAGCTTGGGTGCGGGAGAAGCAGATACGCAGTATTTT
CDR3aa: CASSLGAGEADTQYF

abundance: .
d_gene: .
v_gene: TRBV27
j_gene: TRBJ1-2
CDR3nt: TGTGCCAGCAGTTTAAACAGGGACGGCTATGGCTACACCTTC
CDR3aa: CASSLNRDGYGYTF

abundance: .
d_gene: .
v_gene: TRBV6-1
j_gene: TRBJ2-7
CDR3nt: TGTGCCAGCAGTGAACGGGGTGGCAGGGGCAGAGTCAACGAGCAGTACTTC
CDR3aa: CASSERGGRGRVNEQYF

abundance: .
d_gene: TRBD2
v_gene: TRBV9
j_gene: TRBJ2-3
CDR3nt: TGTGCCAGCAGCGTAGCGAGCGGGAGGGCCTCAGATACGCAGTATTTT
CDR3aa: CASSVASGRASDTQYF

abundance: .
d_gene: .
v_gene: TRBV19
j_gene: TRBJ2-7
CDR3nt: TGTGCCAGTTCCGAAAGGGGCCCAAGAGAGGAGCAGTACTTC
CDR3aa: CASSERGPREEQYF

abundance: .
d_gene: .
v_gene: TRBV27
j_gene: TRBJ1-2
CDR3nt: TGTGCCAGCAGTCAACGGACACCAGCTAACTATGGCTACACCTTC
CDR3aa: CASSQRTPANYGYTF

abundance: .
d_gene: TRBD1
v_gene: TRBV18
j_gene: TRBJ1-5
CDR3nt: TGTGCCAGCTCACCCGACAGGGAAAATAGCAATCAGCCCCAGCATTTT
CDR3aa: CASSPDRENSNQPQHF

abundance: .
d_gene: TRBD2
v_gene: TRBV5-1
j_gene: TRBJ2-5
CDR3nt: TGCGCCAGCAGTATAGCGGGGGACACGTACCAAGAGACCCAGTACTTC
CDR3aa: CASSIAGDTYQETQYF

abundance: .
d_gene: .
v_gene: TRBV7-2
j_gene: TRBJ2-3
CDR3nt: TGTGCCAGCAGCTTAGCGCGTGGGCCTTGGGATACGCAGTATTTT
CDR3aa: CASSLARGPWDTQYF

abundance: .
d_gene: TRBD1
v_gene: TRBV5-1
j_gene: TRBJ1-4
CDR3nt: TGCGCCAGCAGCCTCGGGACAGGCGAGAAAAAACTGTTTTTT
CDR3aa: CASSLGTGEKKLFF

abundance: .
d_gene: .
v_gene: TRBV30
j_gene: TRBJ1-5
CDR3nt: TGTGCCTGGAGCACACAGGGCGATCAGCCCCAGCATTTT
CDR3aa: CAWSTQGDQPQHF

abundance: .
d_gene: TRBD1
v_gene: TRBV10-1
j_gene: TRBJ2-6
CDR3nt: TGCGCCAGCAGTGAAAACCAGGGGGCTGGGGCCAACGTCCTGACTTTC
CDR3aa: CASSENQGAGANVLTF

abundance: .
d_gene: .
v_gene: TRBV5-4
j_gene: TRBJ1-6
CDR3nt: TGTGCCAGCAGCTTGGGAGGAGACAGCCCCAAAGGGGCACCCCTCCACTTT
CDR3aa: CASSLGGDSPKGAPLHF

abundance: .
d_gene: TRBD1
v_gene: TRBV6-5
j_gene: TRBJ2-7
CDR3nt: TGTGCCAGCAGTTACCCCCGGGACAGGGGATCCTACGAGCAGTACTTC
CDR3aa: CASSYPRDRGSYEQYF

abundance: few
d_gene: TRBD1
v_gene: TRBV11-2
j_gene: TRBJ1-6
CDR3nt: TGTGCCAGCAGCACCGGGACAGGGGGTCAAGCCCTCCACTTT
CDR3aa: CASSTGTGGQALHF

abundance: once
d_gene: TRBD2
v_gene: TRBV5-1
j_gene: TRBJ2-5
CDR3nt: TGCGCCAGCAGCTTGGATAGCGGGGGGCGAGAGACCCAGTACTTC
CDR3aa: CASSLDSGGRETQYF

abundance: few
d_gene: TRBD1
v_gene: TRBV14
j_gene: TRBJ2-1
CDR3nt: TGTGCCAGCAGCCGTACAGGGGGCAATGAGCAGTTCTTC
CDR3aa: CASSRTGGNEQFF

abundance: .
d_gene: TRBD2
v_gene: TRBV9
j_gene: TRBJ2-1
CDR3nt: TGTGCCAGCAGCAGCAGCGGGGGCGCCTACAATGAGCAGTTCTTC
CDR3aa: CASSSSGGAYNEQFF

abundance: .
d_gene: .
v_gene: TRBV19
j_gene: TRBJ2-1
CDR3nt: TGTGCCAGTAGCGGATCGGCAGGGTCCTACAATGAGCAGTTCTTC
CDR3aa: CASSGSAGSYNEQFF

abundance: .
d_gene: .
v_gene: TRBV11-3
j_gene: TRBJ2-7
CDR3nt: TGTGCCAGCAGCTCGACTATTTTGGGGGAGCAGTACTTC
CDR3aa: CASSSTILGEQYF

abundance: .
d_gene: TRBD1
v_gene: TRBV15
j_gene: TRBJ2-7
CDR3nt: TGTGCCACCAGCAGAGGAGGGTTGGGGGACAGGGGCTACGAGCAGTACTTC
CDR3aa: CATSRGGLGDRGYEQYF

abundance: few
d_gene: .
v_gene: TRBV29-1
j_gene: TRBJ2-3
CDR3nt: TGCAGCGTTGAAATACTGAGGGCAGATACGCAGTATTTT
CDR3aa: CSVEILRADTQYF

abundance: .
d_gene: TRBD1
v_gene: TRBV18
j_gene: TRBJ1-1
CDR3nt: TGTGCCAGCTCATCCTCGGGACAGGGTATGAACACTGAAGCTTTCTTT
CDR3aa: CASSSSGQGMNTEAFF

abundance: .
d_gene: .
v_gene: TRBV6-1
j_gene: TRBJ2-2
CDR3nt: TGTGCCAGCAGTTATGACACGAACACCGGGGAGCTGTTTTTT
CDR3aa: CASSYDTNTGELFF

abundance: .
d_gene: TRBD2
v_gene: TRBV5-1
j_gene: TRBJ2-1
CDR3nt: TGCGCCAGCAAGACTAGCGGGCCTAGCTCCTACAATGAGCAGTTCTTC
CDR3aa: CASKTSGPSSYNEQFF